This TCR beta chain was observed in a study of blood T cells in healthy people across ages. This CDR3 contains 13 residues. J lost 7 bases, V lost 8 bases, and 7 bases had no gene match. In germline, CDR1 is LGHDT, CDR2 YNNKEL (reference sequence). For the second PCR, which ran for 7 to 11 cycles, a sample-barcoded 5' primer and a J-beta primer mix were used. TCRdb processed the 5' RACE reads anew with MiXCR; each CDR3 protein has one entry. The table records 1.5 million to 2 million distinct CDR3 sequences, roughly 27% of them present only once. Input material: blood. The genes are TRBV3-1 and TRBJ1-2; 10 positions match TRBD1. This TCR derives from a woman in her thirties in good health. This CDR3 is CASQGQGIGGYTF. The CDR3 nucleotides are TGTGCCAGCCAGGGACAGGGGATCGGTGGCTACACCTTC.